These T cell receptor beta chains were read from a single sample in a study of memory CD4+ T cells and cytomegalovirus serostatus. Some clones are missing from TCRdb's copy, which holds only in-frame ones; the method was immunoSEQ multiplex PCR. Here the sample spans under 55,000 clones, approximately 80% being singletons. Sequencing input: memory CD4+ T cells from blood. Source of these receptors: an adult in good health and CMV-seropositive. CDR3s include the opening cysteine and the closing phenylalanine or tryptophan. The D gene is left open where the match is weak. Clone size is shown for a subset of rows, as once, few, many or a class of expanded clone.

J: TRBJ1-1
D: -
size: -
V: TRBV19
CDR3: CASSKAFSNTEAFF
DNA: TGTGCCAGTAGTAAGGCATTTTCAAACACTGAAGCTTTCTTT

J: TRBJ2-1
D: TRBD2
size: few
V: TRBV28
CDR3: CASSPGLENEQFF
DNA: TGTGCCAGCAGCCCGGGACTAGAGAATGAGCAGTTCTTC

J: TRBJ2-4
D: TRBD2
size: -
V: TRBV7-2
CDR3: CASSLQGGGVKNIQYF
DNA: TGTGCCAGCAGCTTACAAGGCGGGGGAGTCAAAAACATTCAGTACTTC

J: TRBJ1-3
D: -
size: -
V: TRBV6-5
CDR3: CASRPPGRSGNTIYF
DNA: TGTGCCAGCAGACCTCCGGGCCGCTCTGGAAACACCATATATTTT

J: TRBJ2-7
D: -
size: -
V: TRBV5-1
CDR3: CASSPGGESKGYF
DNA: TGCGCCAGCAGCCCGGGCGGGGAATCTAAGGGGTACTTC

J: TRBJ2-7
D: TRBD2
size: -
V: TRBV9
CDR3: CASSVPTSGTHYEQYF
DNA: TGTGCCAGCAGCGTACCAACTAGCGGGACTCACTACGAGCAGTACTTC

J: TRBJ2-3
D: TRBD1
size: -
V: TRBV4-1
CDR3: CASSPPGQGTNTQYF
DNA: TGCGCCAGCAGCCCTCCGGGACAGGGCACGAATACGCAGTATTTT

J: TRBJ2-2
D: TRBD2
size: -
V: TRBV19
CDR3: CASTPRRELKWHGELFF
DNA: TGTGCCAGTACCCCCCGGCGGGAGTTAAAATGGCACGGGGAGCTGTTTTTT

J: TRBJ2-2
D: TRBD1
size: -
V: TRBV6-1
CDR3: CASSPGTGNTGELFF
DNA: TGTGCCAGCAGCCCCGGGACAGGGAACACCGGGGAGCTGTTTTTT

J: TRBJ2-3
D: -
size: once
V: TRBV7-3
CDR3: CASSLGWGDTDTQYF
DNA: TGTGCCAGCAGCCTCGGTTGGGGGGACACAGATACGCAGTATTTT

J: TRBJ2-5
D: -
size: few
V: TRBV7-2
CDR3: CASSLSFPRETQYF
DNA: TGTGCCAGCAGCTTATCCTTTCCGCGAGAGACCCAGTACTTC

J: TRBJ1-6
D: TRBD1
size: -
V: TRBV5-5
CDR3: CASSFSDRGNSPLHF
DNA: TGTGCCAGCAGCTTCTCTGACAGGGGAAATTCACCCCTCCACTTT

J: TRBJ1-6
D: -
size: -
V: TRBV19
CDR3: CASRDDYNSPLHF
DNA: TGTGCCAGCCGAGACGACTATAATTCACCCCTCCACTTT

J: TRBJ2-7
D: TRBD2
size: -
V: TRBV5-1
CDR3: CASSLEGTSGNRRDF
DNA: TGCGCCAGCAGCTTGGAAGGGACTAGCGGGAACCGACGGGACTTC

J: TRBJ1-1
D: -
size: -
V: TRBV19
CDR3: CASSIPGWGNTEAFF
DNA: TGTGCCAGTAGTATACCGGGGTGGGGGAACACTGAAGCTTTCTTT

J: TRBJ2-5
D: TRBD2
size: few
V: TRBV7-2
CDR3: CASSPNGGGAGETQYF
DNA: TGTGCCAGCAGCCCTAACGGCGGGGGGGCCGGAGAGACCCAGTACTTC

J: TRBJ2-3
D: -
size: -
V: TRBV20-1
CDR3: CSALIADTQYF
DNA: TGCAGTGCCCTTATAGCAGATACGCAGTATTTT

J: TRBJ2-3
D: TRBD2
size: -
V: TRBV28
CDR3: CASSSGTRPITDTQYF
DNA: TGTGCCAGCAGTTCCGGGACTAGACCAATCACAGATACGCAGTATTTT

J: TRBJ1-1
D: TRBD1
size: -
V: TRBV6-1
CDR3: CASRDRGDKTEAFF
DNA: TGTGCCAGCAGGGACAGGGGAGATAAGACTGAAGCTTTCTTT

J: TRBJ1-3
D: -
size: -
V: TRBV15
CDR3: CATSRDHGGVSGNTIYF
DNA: TGTGCCACCAGCAGAGATCATGGGGGTGTCTCTGGAAACACCATATATTTT

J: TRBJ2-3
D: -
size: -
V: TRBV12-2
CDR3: CASRLSLAPHTDTQYF
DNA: TGTGCAAGTCGCTTATCCCTCGCCCCCCACACAGATACGCAGTATTTT

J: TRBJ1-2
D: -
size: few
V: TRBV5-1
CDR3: CASSLEASWGYTF
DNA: TGCGCCAGCAGCTTGGAGGCGTCCTGGGGCTACACCTTC

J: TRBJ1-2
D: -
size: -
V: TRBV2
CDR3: CASTPGGKGHGYTF
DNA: TGTGCCAGCACCCCCGGGGGGAAGGGGCATGGCTACACCTTC

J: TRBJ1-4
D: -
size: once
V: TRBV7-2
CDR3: CASSLNAQGEGKLFF
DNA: TGTGCCAGCAGCTTGAATGCACAGGGTGAGGGAAAACTGTTTTTT

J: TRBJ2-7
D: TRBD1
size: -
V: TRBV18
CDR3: CASSPRTGKHEQYF
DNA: TGTGCCAGCTCACCAAGGACAGGGAAACACGAGCAGTACTTC

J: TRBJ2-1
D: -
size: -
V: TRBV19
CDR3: CASSIDPWNEQFF
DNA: TGTGCCAGTAGTATAGACCCATGGAATGAGCAGTTCTTC

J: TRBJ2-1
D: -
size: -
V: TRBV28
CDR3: CASSLVGEGYNEQFF
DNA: TGTGCCAGCAGTTTAGTGGGAGAGGGCTACAATGAGCAGTTCTTC

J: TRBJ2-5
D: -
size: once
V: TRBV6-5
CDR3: CARHHSLRRGETQYF
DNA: TGTGCCCGCCACCACAGCCTTCGACGAGGAGAGACCCAGTACTTC

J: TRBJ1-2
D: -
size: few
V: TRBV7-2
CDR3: CASSPTTNYGYTF
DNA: TGTGCCAGCAGCCCCACCACTAACTATGGCTACACCTTC

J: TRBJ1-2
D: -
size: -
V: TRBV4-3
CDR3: CASSQDRGGSYGYTF
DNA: TGCGCCAGCAGCCAAGATCGTGGGGGGTCCTATGGCTACACCTTC

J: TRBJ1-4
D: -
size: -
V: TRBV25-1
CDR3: CASSSRGGMNEKLFF
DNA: TGTGCCAGCAGCAGTAGGGGGGGTATGAATGAAAAACTGTTTTTT

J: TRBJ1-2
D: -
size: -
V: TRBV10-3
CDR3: CAISESYGYTF
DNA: TGTGCCATCAGTGAGTCGTATGGCTACACCTTC

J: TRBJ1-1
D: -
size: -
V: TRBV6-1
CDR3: CASSEIARRYTEAFF
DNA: TGTGCCAGCAGTGAAATCGCCAGAAGGTACACTGAAGCTTTCTTT

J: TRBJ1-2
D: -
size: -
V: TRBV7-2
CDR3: CASSLGWQGGGYTF
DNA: TGTGCCAGCAGCTTGGGCTGGCAGGGAGGTGGCTACACCTTC

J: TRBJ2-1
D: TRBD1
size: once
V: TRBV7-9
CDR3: CASSSKTGGLVGEQFF
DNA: TGTGCCAGCAGCTCAAAGACAGGGGGCTTAGTAGGAGAGCAGTTCTTC

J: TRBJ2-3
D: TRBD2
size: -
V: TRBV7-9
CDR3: CASSLDGGSADTQYF
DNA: TGTGCCAGCAGCTTAGACGGCGGGAGTGCAGATACGCAGTATTTT

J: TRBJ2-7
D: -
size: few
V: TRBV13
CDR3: CASSSGIGEQYF
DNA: TGTGCCAGCAGCTCCGGGATCGGAGAGCAGTACTTC